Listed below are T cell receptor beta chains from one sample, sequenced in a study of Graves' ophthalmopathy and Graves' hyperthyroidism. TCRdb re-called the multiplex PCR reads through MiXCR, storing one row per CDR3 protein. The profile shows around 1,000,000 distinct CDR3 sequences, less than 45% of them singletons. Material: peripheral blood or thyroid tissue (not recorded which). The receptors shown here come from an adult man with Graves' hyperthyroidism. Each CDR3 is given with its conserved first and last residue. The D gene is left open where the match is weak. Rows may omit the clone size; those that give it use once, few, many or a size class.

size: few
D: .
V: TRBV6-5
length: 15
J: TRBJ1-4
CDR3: CASSYLDTSNEKLFF
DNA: TGTGCCAGCAGTTACCTAGACACTTCTAATGAAAAACTGTTTTTT

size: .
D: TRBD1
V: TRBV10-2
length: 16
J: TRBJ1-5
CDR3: CASSPPDIQGGQPQHF
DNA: TGTGCCAGCAGTCCCCCGGACATCCAGGGGGGTCAGCCCCAGCATTTT

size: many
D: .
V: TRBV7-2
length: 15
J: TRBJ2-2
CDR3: CASSLAVANTGELFF
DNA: TGTGCCAGCAGCTTAGCGGTCGCGAACACCGGGGAGCTGTTTTTT

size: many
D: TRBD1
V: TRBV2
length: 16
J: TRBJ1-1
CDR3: CASSGGDRGLGAEAFF
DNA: TGTGCCAGCAGTGGGGGTGACAGGGGGCTAGGCGCTGAAGCTTTCTTT

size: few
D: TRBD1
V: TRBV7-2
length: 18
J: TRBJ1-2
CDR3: CASSFHRDRALNNYGYTF
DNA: TGTGCCAGCAGCTTCCACAGGGACAGGGCACTAAATAACTATGGCTACACCTTC

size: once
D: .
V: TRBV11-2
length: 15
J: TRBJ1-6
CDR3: CASSPWDPQASPLHF
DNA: TGTGCCAGCAGCCCGTGGGACCCGCAGGCTTCACCCCTCCACTTT

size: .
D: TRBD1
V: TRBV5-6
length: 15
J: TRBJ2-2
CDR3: CASSSWTGYTGELFF
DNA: TGTGCCAGCAGCTCCTGGACAGGGTACACCGGGGAGCTGTTTTTT

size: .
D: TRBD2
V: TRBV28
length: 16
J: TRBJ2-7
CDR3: CASSLTSGGRLYEQYF
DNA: TGTGCCAGCAGTTTGACTAGCGGGGGACGACTCTACGAGCAGTACTTC

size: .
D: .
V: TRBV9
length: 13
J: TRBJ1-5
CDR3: CASSVDPGVDEHF
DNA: TGTGCCAGCAGCGTAGACCCGGGGGTCGACGAGCATTTT

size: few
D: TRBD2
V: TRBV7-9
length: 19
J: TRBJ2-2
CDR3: CASSPRRTLAGANTGELFF
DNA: TGTGCCAGCAGCCCCCGTCGAACGTTAGCGGGGGCGAACACCGGGGAGCTGTTTTTT

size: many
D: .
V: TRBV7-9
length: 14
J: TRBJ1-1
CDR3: CASTSQGMNTEAFF
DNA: TGTGCCAGCACCTCACAGGGAATGAACACTGAAGCTTTCTTT

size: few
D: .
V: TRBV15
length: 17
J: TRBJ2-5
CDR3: CATSRWETAAAWETQYF
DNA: TGTGCCACCAGCAGATGGGAGACAGCCGCCGCTTGGGAGACCCAGTACTTC

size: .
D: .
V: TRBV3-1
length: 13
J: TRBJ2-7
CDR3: CASSQVAGFEQYF
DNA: TGTGCCAGCAGCCAAGTCGCAGGGTTCGAGCAGTACTTC

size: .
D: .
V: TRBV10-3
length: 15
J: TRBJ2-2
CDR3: CAARGRPSNTGELFF
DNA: TGTGCCGCTCGAGGCCGACCGAGCAACACCGGGGAGCTGTTTTTT

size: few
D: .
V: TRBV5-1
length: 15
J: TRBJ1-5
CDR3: CASSLTGNNNQPQHF
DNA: TGCGCCAGCAGCTTGACCGGGAATAACAATCAGCCCCAGCATTTT

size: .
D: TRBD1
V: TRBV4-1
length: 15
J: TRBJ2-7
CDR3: CASGQEGQGFPEQYF
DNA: TGCGCCAGCGGCCAAGAAGGACAGGGTTTCCCCGAGCAGTACTTC

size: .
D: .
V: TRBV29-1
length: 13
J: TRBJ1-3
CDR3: CSVEEGGGNTIYF
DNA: TGCAGCGTTGAAGAAGGGGGGGGAAACACTATATATTTT

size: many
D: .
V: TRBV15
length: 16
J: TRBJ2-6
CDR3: CATSRAIGSGANVLTF
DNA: TGTGCCACCAGCAGAGCGATCGGATCTGGGGCCAACGTCCTGACTTTC

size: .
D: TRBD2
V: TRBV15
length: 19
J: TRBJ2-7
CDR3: CATSRDFRLAGVTGGEQYF
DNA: TGTGCCACCAGCAGAGATTTCAGGCTAGCGGGAGTCACGGGGGGCGAGCAGTACTTC

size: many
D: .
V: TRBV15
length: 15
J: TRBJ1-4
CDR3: CATSRYSGNNEKLFF
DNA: TGTGCCACCAGCAGATATTCAGGGAATAATGAAAAACTGTTTTTT

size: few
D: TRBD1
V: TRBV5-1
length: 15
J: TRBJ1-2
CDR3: CASSPGQGTLSGYTF
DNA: TGCGCCAGCAGCCCGGGACAGGGTACTCTCTCTGGCTACACCTTC

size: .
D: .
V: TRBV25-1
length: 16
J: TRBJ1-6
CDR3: CASSLRERTDNSPLHF
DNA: TGTGCCAGCAGCCTCCGAGAACGGACAGATAATTCACCCCTCCACTTT

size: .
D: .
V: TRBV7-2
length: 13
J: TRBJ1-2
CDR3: CASTALRTPGYTF
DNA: TGTGCCAGTACCGCTCTAAGGACACCTGGCTACACCTTC

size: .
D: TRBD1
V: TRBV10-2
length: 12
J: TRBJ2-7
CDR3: CATRDRVYEQYF
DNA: TGCGCCACCCGGGACAGGGTATACGAGCAGTACTTC

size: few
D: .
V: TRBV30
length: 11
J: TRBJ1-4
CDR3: CAWSDRDYLFF
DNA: TGTGCCTGGAGCGACCGGGACTATCTGTTTTTT

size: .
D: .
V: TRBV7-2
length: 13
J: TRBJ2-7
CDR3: CASSYTSANEQYF
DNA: TGTGCCAGCAGCTATACCTCGGCTAACGAGCAGTACTTC

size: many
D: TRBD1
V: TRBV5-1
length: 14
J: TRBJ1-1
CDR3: CASSLGQGFTEAFF
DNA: TGTGCCAGCAGCTTGGGACAGGGGTTCACTGAAGCTTTCTTT

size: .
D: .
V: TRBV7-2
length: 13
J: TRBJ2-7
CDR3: CASSPGAPYEQYF
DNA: TGTGCCAGCAGCCCAGGTGCCCCCTACGAGCAGTACTTC

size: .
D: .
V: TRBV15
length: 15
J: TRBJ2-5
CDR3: CATSSEARFGETQYF
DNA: TGTGCCACCAGCAGTGAGGCAAGGTTCGGCGAGACCCAGTACTTC

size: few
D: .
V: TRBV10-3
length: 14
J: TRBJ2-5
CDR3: CAISELWGKETQYF
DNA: TGTGCCATCAGTGAGCTATGGGGCAAAGAGACCCAGTACTTC

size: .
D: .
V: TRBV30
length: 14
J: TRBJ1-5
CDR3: CAWRGDGLGQPQHF
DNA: TGTGCCTGGAGGGGGGACGGGTTGGGGCAGCCCCAGCATTTT

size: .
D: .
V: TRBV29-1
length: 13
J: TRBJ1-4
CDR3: CSVVRRGNEKLFF
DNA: TGCAGCGTTGTCAGGAGGGGGAATGAAAAACTGTTTTTT

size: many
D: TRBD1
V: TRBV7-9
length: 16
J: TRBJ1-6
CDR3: CASSLTGGRWESPLHF
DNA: TGTGCCAGCAGCTTGACAGGGGGACGGTGGGAGTCACCCCTCCACTTT

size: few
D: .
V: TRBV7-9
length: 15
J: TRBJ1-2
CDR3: CASSLALGSGYGYTF
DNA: TGTGCCAGCAGCTTAGCGCTTGGCAGTGGCTATGGCTACACCTTC

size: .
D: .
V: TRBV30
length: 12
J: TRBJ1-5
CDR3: CAWSMGSLPQHF
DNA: TGTGCCTGGAGCATGGGAAGTCTGCCCCAGCATTTT

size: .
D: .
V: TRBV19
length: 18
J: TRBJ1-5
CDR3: CASSHDVTAGVGNQPQHF
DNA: TGCGCCAGCAGCCACGACGTGACAGCGGGGGTTGGTAATCAGCCCCAGCATTTT

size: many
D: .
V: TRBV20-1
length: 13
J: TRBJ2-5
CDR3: CSGGIPGRETQYF
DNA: TGCAGTGGCGGGATCCCAGGGCGTGAGACCCAGTACTTC

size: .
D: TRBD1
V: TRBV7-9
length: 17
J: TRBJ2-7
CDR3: CASSLVGALDRVYEQYF
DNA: TGTGCCAGCAGCTTAGTGGGTGCCTTGGACAGGGTATACGAGCAGTACTTC

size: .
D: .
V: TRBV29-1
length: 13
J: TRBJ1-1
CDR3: CSARRDMNTEAFF
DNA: TGCAGCGCCCGGAGGGATATGAACACTGAAGCTTTCTTT

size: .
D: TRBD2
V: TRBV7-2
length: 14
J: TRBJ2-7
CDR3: CASRLSGIRVEQYF
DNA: TGTGCCAGCAGGTTGAGCGGGATTCGTGTAGAGCAGTACTTC

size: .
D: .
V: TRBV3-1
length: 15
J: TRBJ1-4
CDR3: CASSQVGETVEKLFF
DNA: TGTGCCAGCAGCCAAGTTGGGGAGACAGTTGAAAAACTGTTTTTT

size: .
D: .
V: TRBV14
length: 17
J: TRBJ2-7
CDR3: CASSRTEFWTGSSEQYF
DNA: TGTGCCAGCAGCCGGACCGAATTTTGGACGGGGTCCTCCGAGCAGTACTTC

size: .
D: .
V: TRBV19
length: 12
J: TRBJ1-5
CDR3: CASTTGKQPQHF
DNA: TGTGCCAGTACCACAGGGAAGCAGCCCCAGCATTTT

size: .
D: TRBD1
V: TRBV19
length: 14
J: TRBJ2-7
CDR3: CASSMGQGTHEQYF
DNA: TGTGCCAGTAGTATGGGACAGGGAACCCACGAGCAGTACTTC

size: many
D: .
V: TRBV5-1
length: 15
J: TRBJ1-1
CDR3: CASSFTVGKASEAFF
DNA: TGCGCCAGCAGCTTTACTGTTGGCAAGGCCTCTGAAGCTTTCTTT

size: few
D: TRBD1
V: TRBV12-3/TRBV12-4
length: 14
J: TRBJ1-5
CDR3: CASKTGQEGSPQHF
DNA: TGTGCCAGCAAGACAGGACAGGAAGGATCACCCCAGCATTTT

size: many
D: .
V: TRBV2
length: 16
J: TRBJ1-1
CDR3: CASIPQWDKMNTEAFF
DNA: TGTGCCAGCATCCCTCAGTGGGACAAGATGAACACTGAAGCTTTCTTT

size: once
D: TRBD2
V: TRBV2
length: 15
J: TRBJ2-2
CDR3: CVSSPLAGGPGELFF
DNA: TGTGTCAGCAGTCCACTAGCGGGAGGGCCCGGGGAGCTGTTTTTT

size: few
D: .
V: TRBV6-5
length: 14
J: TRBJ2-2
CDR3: CASSEFGNTGELFF
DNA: TGTGCCAGCAGTGAATTCGGAAACACCGGGGAGCTGTTTTTT

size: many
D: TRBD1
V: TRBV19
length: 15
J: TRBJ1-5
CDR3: CASSAGTGGNQPQHF
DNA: TGTGCCAGTAGTGCCGGGACAGGGGGCAATCAGCCCCAGCATTTT

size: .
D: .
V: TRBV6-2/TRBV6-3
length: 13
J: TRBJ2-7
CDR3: CASSEGQTYEQYF
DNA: TGTGCCAGCAGTGAAGGACAGACCTACGAGCAGTACTTC

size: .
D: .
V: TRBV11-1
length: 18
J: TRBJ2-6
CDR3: CASTADRFHSPGANVLTF
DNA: TGTGCCAGCACCGCAGATCGGTTCCACAGCCCAGGGGCCAACGTCCTGACTTTC

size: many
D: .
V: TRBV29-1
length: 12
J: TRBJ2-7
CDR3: CSPEGDNYEQYF
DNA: TGCAGCCCCGAGGGGGACAACTACGAGCAGTACTTC

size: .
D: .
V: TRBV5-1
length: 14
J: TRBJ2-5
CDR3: CASSSVAGEETQYF
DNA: TGCGCCAGCAGCTCGGTAGCAGGGGAGGAGACCCAGTACTTC

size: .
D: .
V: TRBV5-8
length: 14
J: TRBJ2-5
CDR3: CASSPDASQETQYF
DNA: TGTGCCAGCAGCCCCGACGCTAGCCAGGAGACCCAGTACTTC

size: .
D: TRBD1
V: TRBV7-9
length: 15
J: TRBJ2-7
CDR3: CASSLWDRGLHEQYF
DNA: TGTGCCAGCAGCCTTTGGGACAGGGGGCTGCACGAGCAGTACTTC

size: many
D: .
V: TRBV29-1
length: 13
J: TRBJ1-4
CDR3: CSVRTGLGEKLFF
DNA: TGCAGCGTTAGAACAGGGCTGGGTGAAAAACTGTTTTTT

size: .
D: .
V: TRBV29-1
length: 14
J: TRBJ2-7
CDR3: CSVRGAGISYEQYF
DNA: TGCAGCGTTCGGGGGGCGGGAATCTCCTACGAGCAGTACTTC

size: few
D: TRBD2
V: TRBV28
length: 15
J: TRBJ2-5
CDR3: CASSFGGGYQETQYF
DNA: TGTGCCAGCAGTTTCGGGGGGGGGTACCAAGAGACCCAGTACTTC

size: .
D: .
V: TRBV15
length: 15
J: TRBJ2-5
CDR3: CATSSLDPGAETQYF
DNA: TGTGCCACCAGCAGCTTGGATCCAGGGGCGGAGACCCAGTACTTC